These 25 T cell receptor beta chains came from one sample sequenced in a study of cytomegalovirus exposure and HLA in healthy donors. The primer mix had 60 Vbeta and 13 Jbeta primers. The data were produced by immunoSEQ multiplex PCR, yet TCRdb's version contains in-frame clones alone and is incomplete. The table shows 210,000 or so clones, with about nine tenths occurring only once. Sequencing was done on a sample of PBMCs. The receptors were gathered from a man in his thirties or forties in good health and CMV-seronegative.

The CDR3 region is CASSLGSGNSYNSPLHF. Written as DNA, the CDR3 is TGTGCCAGCAGCTTGGGGTCAGGGAACTCCTATAATTCACCCCTCCACTTT. V usage is TRBV5-5 and J usage is TRBJ1-6, with a weak D call TRBD1 (5 bases). This CDR3 is built from 17 residues. V lost 0 bases and J 0 bases, leaving 10 bases between the germline ends. Per the germline V gene, CDR1 is SGHKS and CDR2 is YYEKEE (reference sequence). The entire variable domain, with the rest obtained from reference TRBV5-5 and TRBJ1-6, is as follows: DAGVTQSPTHLIKTRGQQVTLRCSPISGHKSVSWYQQVLGQGPQFIFQYYEKEERGRGNFPDRFSARQFPNYSSELNVNALLLGDSALYLCASSLGSGNSYNSPLHFGNGTRLTVT.

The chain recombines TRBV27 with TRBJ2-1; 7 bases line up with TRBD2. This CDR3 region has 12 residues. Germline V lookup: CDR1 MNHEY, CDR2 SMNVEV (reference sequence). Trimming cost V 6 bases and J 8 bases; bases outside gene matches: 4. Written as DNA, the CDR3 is TGTGCCAGCAGGGGACTAATGGATGAGCAGTTCTTC. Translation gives CASRGLMDEQFF.

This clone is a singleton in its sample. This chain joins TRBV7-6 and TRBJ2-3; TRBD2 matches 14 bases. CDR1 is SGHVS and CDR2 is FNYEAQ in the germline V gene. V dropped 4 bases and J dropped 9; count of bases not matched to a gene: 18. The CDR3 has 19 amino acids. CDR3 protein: CASSSSAGTSGGRGGTQYF. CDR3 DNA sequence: TGTGCCAGCAGCTCCAGCGCGGGGACTAGCGGGGGCAGGGGGGGAACGCAGTATTTT.

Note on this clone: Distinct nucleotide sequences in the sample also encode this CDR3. The CDR3 sequence: CASSPRTSGTYEQYF. The CDR3 bases are TGTGCCAGCTCACCCAGGACTAGCGGGACCTACGAGCAGTACTTC. The chain has TRBV18 and TRBJ2-7; 12 nucleotides agree with TRBD2. Germline CDR1 reads KGHSH; CDR2 reads LQKENI. J gave up 2 bases and V 3 bases, and 2 bases lay outside the gene matches. The CDR3 consists of 15 residues.

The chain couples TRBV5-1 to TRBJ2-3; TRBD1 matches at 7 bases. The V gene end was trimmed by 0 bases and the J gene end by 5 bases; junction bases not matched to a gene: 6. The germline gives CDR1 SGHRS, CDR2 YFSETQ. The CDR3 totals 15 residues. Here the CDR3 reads CASSLADRAKDTQYF. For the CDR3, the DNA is TGCGCCAGCAGCTTGGCCGACAGGGCCAAAGATACGCAGTATTTT. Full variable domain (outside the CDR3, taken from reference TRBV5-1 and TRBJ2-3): KAGVTQTPRYLIKTRGQQVTLSCSPISGHRSVSWYQQTPGQGLQFLFEYFSETQRNKGNFPGRFSGRQFSNSRSEMNVSTLELGDSALYLCASSLADRAKDTQYFGPGTRLTVL.

The CDR3 loop reads CASSLEAEDTQYF. CDR3 nucleotide sequence: TGTGCCAGCAGTTTGGAGGCAGAAGATACGCAGTATTTT. The rearrangement links TRBV27 to TRBJ2-3, with D perhaps matching TRBD2 (5 bases). The CDR3 totals 13 residues. CDR1 is MNHEY and CDR2 is SMNVEV in the germline V gene (reference sequence). Deletions cut 3 bases from V and 5 bases from J, with 9 bases between.

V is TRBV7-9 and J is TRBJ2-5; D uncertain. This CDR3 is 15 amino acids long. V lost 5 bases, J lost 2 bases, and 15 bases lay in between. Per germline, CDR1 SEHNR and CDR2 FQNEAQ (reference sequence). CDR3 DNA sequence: TGTGCCAGCAGCCCCGCGCGGATAGGACAAGAGACCCAGTACTTC. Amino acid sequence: CASSPARIGQETQYF.

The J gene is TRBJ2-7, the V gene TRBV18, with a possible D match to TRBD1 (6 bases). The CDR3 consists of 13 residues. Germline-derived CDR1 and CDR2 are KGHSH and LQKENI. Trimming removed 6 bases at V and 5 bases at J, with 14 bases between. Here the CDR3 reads CASSGTGPNEQYF. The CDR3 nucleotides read TGTGCCAGCTCGGGAACAGGGCCCAACGAGCAGTACTTC.

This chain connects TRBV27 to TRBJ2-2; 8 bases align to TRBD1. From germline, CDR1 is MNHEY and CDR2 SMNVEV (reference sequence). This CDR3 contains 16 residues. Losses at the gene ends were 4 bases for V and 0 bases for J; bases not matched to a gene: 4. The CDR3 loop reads CASSSRGQANTGELFF. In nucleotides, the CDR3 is TGTGCCAGCAGTTCCAGGGGGCAGGCGAACACCGGGGAGCTGTTTTTT.

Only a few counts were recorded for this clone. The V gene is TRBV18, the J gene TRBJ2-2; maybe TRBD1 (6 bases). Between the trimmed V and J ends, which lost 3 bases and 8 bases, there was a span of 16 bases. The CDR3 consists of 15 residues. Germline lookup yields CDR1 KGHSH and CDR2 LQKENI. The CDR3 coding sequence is TGTGCCAGCTCACCCGACGCAGGGGTCTTAGGGGAGCTGTTTTTT. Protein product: CASSPDAGVLGELFF.

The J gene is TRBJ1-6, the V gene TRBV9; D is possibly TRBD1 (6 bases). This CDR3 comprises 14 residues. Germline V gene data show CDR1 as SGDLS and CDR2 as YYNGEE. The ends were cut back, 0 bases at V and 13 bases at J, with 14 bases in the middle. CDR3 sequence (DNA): TGTGCCAGCAGCGTAGGAGGGGGATTCACCCCCCTCCACTTT. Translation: CASSVGGGFTPLHF.

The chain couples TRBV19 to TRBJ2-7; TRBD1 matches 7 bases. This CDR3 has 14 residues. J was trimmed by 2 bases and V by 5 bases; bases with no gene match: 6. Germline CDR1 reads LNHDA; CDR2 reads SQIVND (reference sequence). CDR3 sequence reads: CASSSNRGTYEQYF. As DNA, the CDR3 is TGTGCCAGTAGTTCAAACAGGGGAACCTACGAGCAGTACTTC.

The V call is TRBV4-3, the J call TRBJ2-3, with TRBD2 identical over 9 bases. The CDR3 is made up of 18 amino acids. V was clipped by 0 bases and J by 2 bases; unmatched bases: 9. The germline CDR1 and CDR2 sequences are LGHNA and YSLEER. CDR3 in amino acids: CASSQERGGHLYTDTQYF. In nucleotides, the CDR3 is TGCGCCAGCAGCCAAGAGCGGGGGGGACACCTTTACACAGATACGCAGTATTTT.

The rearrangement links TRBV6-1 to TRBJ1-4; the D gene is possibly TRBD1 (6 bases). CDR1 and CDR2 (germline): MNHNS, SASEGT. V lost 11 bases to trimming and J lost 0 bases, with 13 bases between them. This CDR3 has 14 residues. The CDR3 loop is CAATGTATNEKLFF. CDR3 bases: TGTGCCGCGACAGGTACAGCAACTAATGAAAAACTGTTTTTT.

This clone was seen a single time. Here the CDR3 DNA reads TGTGCCAGTAGTCCCCTTGAGGGGAGGGAAAGCTATGGCTACACCTTC. This codes for CASSPLEGRESYGYTF. The rearrangement uses TRBV19 and TRBJ1-2; tentative D call: TRBD1 (5 bases). The ends were cut back, 5 bases at V and 4 bases at J, with 20 bases in the middle. The CDR3 runs to 16 residues. Germline CDR1 reads LNHDA; CDR2 reads SQIVND (reference sequence).

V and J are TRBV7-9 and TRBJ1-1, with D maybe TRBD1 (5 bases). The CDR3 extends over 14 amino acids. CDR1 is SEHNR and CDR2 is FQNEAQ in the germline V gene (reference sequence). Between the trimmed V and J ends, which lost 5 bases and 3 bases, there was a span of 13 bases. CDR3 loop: CASSPRQLHTEAFF. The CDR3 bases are TGTGCCAGCAGCCCGAGACAGTTACACACTGAAGCTTTCTTT.

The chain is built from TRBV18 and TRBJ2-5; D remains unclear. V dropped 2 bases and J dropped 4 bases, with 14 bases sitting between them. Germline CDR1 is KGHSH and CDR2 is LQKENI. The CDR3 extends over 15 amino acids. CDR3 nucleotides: TGTGCCAGCTCACCATTGATAGCAGCTAGAGAGACCCAGTACTTC. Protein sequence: CASSPLIAARETQYF.

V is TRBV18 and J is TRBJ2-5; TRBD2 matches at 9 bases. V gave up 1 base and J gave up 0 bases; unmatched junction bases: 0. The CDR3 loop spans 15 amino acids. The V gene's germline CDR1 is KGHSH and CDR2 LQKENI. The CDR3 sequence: CASSPQRGDQETQYF. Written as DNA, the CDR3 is TGTGCCAGCTCACCACAGCGGGGGGACCAAGAGACCCAGTACTTC.

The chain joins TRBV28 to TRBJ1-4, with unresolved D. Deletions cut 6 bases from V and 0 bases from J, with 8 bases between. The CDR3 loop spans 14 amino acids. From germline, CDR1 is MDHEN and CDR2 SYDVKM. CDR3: CASRELATNEKLFF. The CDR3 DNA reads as TGTGCCAGCAGGGAGCTTGCAACTAATGAAAAACTGTTTTTT.

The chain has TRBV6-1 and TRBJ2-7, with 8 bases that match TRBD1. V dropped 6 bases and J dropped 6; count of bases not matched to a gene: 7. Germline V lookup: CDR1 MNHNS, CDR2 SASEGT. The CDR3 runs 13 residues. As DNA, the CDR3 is TGTGCCAGCAGGGTGGCAGGGGGCTCCGAGCAGTACTTC. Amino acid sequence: CASRVAGGSEQYF.

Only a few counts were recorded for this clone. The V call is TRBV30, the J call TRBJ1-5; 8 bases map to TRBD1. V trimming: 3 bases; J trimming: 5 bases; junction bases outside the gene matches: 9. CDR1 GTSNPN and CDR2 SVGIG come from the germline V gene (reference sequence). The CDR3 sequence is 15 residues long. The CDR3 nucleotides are TGTGCCTGGAGCGGAGGACAGGGTGCGTATCAGCCCCAGCATTTT. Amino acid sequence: CAWSGGQGAYQPQHF. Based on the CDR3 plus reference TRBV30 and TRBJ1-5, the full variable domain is SQTIHQWPATLVQPVGSPLSLECTVEGTSNPNLYWYRQAAGRGLQLLFYSVGIGQISSEVPQNLSASRPQDRQFILSSKKLLLSDSGFYLCAWSGGQGAYQPQHFGDGTRLSIL.

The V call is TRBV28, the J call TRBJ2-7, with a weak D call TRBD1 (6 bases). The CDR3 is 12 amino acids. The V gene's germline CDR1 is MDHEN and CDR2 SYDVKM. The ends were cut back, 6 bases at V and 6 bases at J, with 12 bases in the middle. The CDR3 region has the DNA TGTGCCAGCAGACAAAGGACAGTCGAGCAGTACTTC. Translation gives CASRQRTVEQYF.

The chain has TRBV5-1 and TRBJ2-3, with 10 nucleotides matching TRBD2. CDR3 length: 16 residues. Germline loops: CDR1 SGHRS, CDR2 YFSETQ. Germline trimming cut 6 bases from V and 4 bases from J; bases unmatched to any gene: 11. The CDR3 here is CASITGAGGPSDTQYF. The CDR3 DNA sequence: TGCGCCAGCATTACAGGAGCGGGGGGGCCGTCAGATACGCAGTATTTT.

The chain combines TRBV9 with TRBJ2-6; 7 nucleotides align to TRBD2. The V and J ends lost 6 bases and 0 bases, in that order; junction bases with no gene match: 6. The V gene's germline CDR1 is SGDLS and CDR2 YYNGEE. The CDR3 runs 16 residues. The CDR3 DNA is TGTGCCAGCACGGGGGGAAAGGACTCTGGGGCCAACGTCCTGACTTTC. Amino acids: CASTGGKDSGANVLTF.

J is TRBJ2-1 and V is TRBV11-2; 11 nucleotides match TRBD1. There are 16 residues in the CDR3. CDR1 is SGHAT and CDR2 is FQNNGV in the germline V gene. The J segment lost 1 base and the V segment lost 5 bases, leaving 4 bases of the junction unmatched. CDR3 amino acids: CASSTGTGGSYNEQFF. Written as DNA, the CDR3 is TGTGCCAGCAGCACCGGGACAGGGGGGTCCTACAATGAGCAGTTCTTC.